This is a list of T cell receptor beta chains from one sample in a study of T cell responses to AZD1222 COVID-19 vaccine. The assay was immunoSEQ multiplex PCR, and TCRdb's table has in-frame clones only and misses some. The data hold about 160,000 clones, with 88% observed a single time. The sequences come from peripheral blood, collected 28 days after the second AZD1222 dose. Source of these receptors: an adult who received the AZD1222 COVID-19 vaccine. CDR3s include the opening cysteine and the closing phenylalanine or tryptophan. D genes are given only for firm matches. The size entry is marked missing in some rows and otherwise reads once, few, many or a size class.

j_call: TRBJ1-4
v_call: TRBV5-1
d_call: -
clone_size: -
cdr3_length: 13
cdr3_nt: TGCGCCAGCAGCTTGGGGGCAAATGAAAAACTGTTTTTT
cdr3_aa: CASSLGANEKLFF

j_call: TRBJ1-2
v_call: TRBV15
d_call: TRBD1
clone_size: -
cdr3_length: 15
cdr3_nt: TGTGCCACCAGCAGGGGGGGGACGACAGGGGATGGCTACACCTTC
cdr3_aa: CATSRGGTTGDGYTF

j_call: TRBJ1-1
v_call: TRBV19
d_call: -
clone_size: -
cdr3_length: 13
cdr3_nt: TGTGCCAGTAGTATAAAACAGGGCTCTGAAGCTTTCTTT
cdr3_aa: CASSIKQGSEAFF

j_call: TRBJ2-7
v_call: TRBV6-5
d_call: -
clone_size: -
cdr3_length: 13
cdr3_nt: TGTGCCAGCCATCGGACCCAATCCAACGAGCAGTACTTC
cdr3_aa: CASHRTQSNEQYF

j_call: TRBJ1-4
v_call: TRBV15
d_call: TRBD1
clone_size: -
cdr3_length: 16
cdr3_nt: TGTGCCACCAGCAGCCTGGGACAGGGTAATTTTGAAAAACTGTTTTTT
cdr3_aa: CATSSLGQGNFEKLFF

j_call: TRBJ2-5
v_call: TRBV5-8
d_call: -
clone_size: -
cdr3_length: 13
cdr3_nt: TGTGCCAGCAATATGGGGCAACAAGAGACCCAGTACTTC
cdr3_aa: CASNMGQQETQYF

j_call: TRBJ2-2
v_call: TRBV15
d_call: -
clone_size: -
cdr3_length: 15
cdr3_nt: TGTGCCACCAGCAGGCAGCTCTCGAACACCGGGGAGCTGTTTTTT
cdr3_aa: CATSRQLSNTGELFF

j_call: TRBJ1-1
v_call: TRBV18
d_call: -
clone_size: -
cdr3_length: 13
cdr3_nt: TGTGCCAGCTCAAGAACCGAGAACACTGAAGCTTTCTTT
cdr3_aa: CASSRTENTEAFF

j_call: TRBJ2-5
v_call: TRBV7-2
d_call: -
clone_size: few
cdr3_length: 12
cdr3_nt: TGTGCCAGCAGCGCCCAGTGGAAGACCCAGTACTTC
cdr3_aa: CASSAQWKTQYF

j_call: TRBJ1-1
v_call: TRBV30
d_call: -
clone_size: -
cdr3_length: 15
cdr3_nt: TGTGCCTGGAGTTCATGGAAGGAGCTGAACACTGAAGCTTTCTTT
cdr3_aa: CAWSSWKELNTEAFF

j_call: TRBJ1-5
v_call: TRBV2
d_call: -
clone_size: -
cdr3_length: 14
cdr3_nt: TGTGCCAGCAGTGTGGGGAAACTTACGGGGCCCCAGCATTTT
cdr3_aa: CASSVGKLTGPQHF

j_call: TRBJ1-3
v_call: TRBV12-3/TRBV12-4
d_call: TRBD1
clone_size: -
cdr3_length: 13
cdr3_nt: TGTGCCTCACCTGACAGGGCTGGAAACACCATATATTTT
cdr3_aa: CASPDRAGNTIYF

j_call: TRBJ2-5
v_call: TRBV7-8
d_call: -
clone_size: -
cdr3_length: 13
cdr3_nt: TGTGCCAGCAGCCAGGGGCCTGCGGAGACCCAGTACTTC
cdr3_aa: CASSQGPAETQYF

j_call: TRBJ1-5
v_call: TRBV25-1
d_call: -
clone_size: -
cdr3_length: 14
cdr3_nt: TGTGCCAGCAGCGCCTGGACAACTAATCAGCCCCAGCATTTT
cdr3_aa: CASSAWTTNQPQHF

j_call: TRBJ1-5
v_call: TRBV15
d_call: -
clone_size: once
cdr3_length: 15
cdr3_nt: TGTGCCACCAGCACATACAGGGACGGCAATCAGCCCCAGCATTTT
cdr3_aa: CATSTYRDGNQPQHF

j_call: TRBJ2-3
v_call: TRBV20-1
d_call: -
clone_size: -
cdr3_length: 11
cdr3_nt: TGCAGTGCTTTTAGCACAGATACGCAGTATTTT
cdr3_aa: CSAFSTDTQYF

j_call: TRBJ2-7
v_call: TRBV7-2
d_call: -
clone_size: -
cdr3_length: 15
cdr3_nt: TGTGCCAGCAGCCTCCGGGAGTTTACCCTCTACGAGCAGTACTTC
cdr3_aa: CASSLREFTLYEQYF

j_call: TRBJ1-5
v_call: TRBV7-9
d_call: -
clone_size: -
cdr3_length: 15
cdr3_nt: TGTGCCAGCAGCTTAGCGGGGGACAGCAATCAGCCCCAGCATTTT
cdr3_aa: CASSLAGDSNQPQHF

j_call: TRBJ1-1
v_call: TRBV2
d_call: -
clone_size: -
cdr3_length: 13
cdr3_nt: TGTGCCAGCAGTTCCAACGGGGTCTTAGAAGCTTTCTTT
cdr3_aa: CASSSNGVLEAFF

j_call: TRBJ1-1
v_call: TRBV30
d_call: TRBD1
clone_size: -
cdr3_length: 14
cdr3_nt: TGTGCCTGGAATGGACAGGGTTGGGACACGGTAGCTTTCTTT
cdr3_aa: CAWNGQGWDTVAFF

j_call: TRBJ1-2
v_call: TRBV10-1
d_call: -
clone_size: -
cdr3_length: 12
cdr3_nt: TGCGCCAGCAGTGGGGATAACTATGGCTACACCTTC
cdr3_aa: CASSGDNYGYTF

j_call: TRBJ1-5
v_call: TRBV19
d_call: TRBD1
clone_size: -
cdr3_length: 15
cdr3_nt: TGTGCCAGTAGAGTCACCGGGACAGCAAATCAGCCCCAGCATTTT
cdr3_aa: CASRVTGTANQPQHF

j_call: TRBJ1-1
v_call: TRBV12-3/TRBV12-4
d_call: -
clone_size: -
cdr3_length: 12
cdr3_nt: TGTGCCAGCACCCTAGGGGTTACTGAAGCTTTCTTT
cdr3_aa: CASTLGVTEAFF

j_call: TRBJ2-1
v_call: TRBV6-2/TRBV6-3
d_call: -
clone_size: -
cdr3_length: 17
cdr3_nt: TGTGCCAGCAGTCGGAGGGACAAGTCGAGCTCCTACAATGAGCAGTTCTTC
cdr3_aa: CASSRRDKSSSYNEQFF

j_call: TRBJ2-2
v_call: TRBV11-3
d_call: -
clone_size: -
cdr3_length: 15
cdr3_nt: TGTGCCAGCAGCTTAGACAGGCTGAACACCGGGGAGCTGTTTTTT
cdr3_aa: CASSLDRLNTGELFF

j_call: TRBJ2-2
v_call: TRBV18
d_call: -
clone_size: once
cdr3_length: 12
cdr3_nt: TGTGCCAGCCTGCCCCCCACCGGGGAGCTGTTTTTT
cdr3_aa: CASLPPTGELFF

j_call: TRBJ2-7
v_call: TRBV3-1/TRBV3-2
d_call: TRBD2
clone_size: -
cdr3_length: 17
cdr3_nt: TGTGCCAGCAGCCAAACTAGCGGGGGGGCCGGGGTTTACGAGCAGTACTTC
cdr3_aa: CASSQTSGGAGVYEQYF

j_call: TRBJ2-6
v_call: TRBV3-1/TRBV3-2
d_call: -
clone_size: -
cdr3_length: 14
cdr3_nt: TGTGCCAGCACCACCTCCTCTGGGGCCAACGTCCTGACTTTC
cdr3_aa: CASTTSSGANVLTF

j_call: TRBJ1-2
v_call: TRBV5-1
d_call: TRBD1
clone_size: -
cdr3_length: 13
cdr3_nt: TGCGCCAGCAGCGGTCAGGGGGCTACTGGCTACACCTTC
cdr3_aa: CASSGQGATGYTF

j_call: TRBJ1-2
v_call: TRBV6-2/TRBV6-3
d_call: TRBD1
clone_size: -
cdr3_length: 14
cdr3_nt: TGTGCCAGCAGTTACCCAGGACAGGGGGCTGGCTACACCTTC
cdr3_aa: CASSYPGQGAGYTF

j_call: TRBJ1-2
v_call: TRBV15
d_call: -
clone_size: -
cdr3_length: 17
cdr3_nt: TGTGCCACCAGCAGAGGCGAGGCAGTCCATTTTAACTATGGCTACACCTTC
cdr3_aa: CATSRGEAVHFNYGYTF

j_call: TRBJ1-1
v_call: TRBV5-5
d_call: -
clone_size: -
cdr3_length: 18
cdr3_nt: TGTGCCAGCAGGTTAGGTCGGACCTGGATGGGAATGAACACTGAAGCTTTCTTT
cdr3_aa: CASRLGRTWMGMNTEAFF

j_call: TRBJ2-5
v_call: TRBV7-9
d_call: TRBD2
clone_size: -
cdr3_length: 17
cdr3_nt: TGTGCCAGCAGCCCGAGCGGGGGGACCGTGGGGCGAGAGACCCAGTACTTC
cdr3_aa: CASSPSGGTVGRETQYF

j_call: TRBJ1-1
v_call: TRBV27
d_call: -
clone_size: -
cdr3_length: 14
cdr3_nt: TGTGCCAGCAGTTTATGGGGAGGGAACACTGAAGCTTTCTTT
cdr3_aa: CASSLWGGNTEAFF

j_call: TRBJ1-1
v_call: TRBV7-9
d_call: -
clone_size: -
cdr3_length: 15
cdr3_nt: TGTGCCAGCAGCTTAGGAATGGGAGGGGACACTGAAGCTTTCTTT
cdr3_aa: CASSLGMGGDTEAFF

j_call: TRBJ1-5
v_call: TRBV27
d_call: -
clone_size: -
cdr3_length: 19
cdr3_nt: TGTGCCAGCAGTCAGGGCTGGAGGGAAGTCGTGGCGGGCAATCAGCCCCAGCATTTT
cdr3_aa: CASSQGWREVVAGNQPQHF

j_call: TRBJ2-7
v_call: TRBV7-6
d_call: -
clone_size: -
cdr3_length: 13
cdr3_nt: TGTGCCAGCAGCCTCGGACTGCCTGACGAGCAGTACTTC
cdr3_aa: CASSLGLPDEQYF

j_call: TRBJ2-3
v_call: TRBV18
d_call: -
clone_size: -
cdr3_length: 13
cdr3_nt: TGTGCCAGCACCCCTAGGCTGGAAGATACGCAGTATTTT
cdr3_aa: CASTPRLEDTQYF

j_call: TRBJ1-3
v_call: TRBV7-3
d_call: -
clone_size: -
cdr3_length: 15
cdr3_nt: TGTGCCAGCAGCCTAGGGGCTAGCTCTGGAAACACCATATATTTT
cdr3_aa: CASSLGASSGNTIYF